This TCR beta chain is drawn from a study of blood T cells in healthy people across ages. Primed by a sample-barcoded 5' primer and a J-beta primer mix, a second PCR proceeded for 7 to 11 cycles. One entry per CDR3 protein results from TCRdb running MiXCR on the 5' RACE reads. This table has 500,000 to 550,000 distinct CDR3 sequences, about 24% appearing once. V lost 11 bases and J lost 8, with 18 bases in between. The CDR3 totals 13 residues. CDR1 LNHDA and CDR2 SQIVND come from the germline V gene (reference sequence). These data are also associated with another study on T cells of mothers and their children. That study reports: The donor cohort consisted of three healthy Caucasian mothers and their six children. A second PCR was performed with the M1S primer. This primer added sample barcodes and 2-4 random nucleotides. Mothers gave over 8 million TCR beta CDR3 reads each, and children several million each.

The rearrangement joins TRBV19 to TRBJ2-2; a weak D match, TRBD2 (6 bases). The sequence came from a boy aged 10-17 years in good health. Sequencing input: blood. The CDR3 nucleotides read TGTGCCGGGCGGGGTTTAGGATCTGGGGAGCTGTTTTTT. This translates into CAGRGLGSGELFF.